The entry that follows covers one T cell receptor beta chain sequence. The sample originates from a study of blood T cell repertoires in COVID-19. Study-level information: Some COVID-19 samples were acute and others convalescent; all came from the United States, Italy and Spain.

In the authors' workflow: The authors estimated nucleated cell counts from reference gene primer amplification. Clones were read by immunoSEQ multiplex PCR, and TCRdb kept only the in-frame ones, dropping some. The V and J calls and clone size were taken over from that table, and D and trimming were inferred from the DNA. The data contain around 430,000 clones, 85% to 90% of them seen just once; the ten biggest clones take up 10%. Categorization into cohorts depended on clinical history that participants reported. This CDR3 has 14 residues. Germline loops: CDR1 MGHRA, CDR2 YSYEKL. V was clipped by 1 base and J by 6 bases; unmatched bases: 4.

The sequence was obtained from a woman in her 50s who had recovered from COVID-19. The chain is built from TRBV4-1 and TRBJ2-7; TRBD1 matches at 9 bases. The sequenced material came from PBMCs or T cells enriched from blood (not recorded which). CDR3 amino acids: CASSQGTGAAEQYF. In DNA, the CDR3 is TGCGCCAGCAGCCAAGGGACAGGGGCCGCCGAGCAGTACTTC.